This T cell receptor (beta chain) emerged from a study of cytomegalovirus exposure and HLA in healthy donors. Findings of the study overall: Earlier analysis yielded a pattern in which most TCR beta V segments were productive about 90% or about 30% of the time.

Notes on this clone: Antigen specificity is unknown.

The PCR used 60 Vbeta and 13 Jbeta primers. In the study's own analysis: Later analysis identified tens of millions of unique TCR beta chains, 8.5 million to 13 million shared. Here immunoSEQ multiplex PCR was the method, and the copy in TCRdb shows in-frame clones only, minus some. Clonal size and the V and J genes are those of that table, whereas D and trimming came from the DNA. The table records approximately 93,000 clones, 79% of them present only once. The sample consisted of PBMCs. This TCR was sampled from a male donor in good health and CMV-seropositive.

The CDR3 is CASSPGTDQAFF. In DNA, the CDR3 is TGTGCCAGCAGCCCTGGGACAGACCAAGCTTTCTTT. This chain joins TRBV5-6 and TRBJ1-1, with TRBD1 matching over 7 bases. J gave up 9 bases and V 4 bases, and 6 bases lay outside the gene matches. Germline loops: CDR1 SGHDT, CDR2 YYEEEE. CDR3 length: 12 amino acids.